The clone carrying this T cell receptor (beta chain) was seen more than once but under ten times. Germline lookup yields CDR1 GTSNPN and CDR2 SVGIG (reference sequence). V shed 3 bases and J shed 8 bases, with 7 bases lying between them. The CDR3 is 11 amino acids. The data were produced by immunoSEQ multiplex PCR, yet TCRdb's version contains in-frame clones alone and is incomplete. The sample shows 2.3 million or so clones, about 92% of them seen only once. The data originate from a study of shared clonotypes between healthy human individuals. What was sequenced was naive CD4+ T cells from PBMCs. Documented subset: CD45RA+ positively selected. This receptor was identified in a man aged 18 to 29 in good health. Some clones in this sample may be carry-over from other donors' samples. The chain is built from TRBV30 and TRBJ1-4; D might be TRBD1 (6 bases). CDR3: CAWSTGEKLFF. For the CDR3, the DNA is TGTGCCTGGAGCACAGGGGAAAAACTGTTTTTT.